This T cell receptor beta chain stems from a study of blood T cell repertoires in COVID-19. About the research overall: Acute and convalescent COVID-19 samples came from the United States, Italy and Spain.

In the authors' methods: Reference gene primer amplification gave estimated nucleated cell counts. Profiled with immunoSEQ multiplex PCR; TCRdb holds only in-frame clones, not every one. Clone size and V and J calls were adopted from that table, with D and trimming inferred from the DNA. This table holds roughly 500,000 clones, approximately 85% found once. Per the germline V gene, CDR1 is MDHEN and CDR2 is SYDVKM. This CDR3 is 16 amino acids long. Trimming took 6 bases from V and 8 from J; bases not matched to a gene: 16. V gene TRBV28 combines with J gene TRBJ2-1; 7 nucleotides agree with TRBD2. This clonotype was obtained from a human donor in a cohort sampled during active COVID-19. The source material was peripheral blood. The CDR3 DNA follows: TGTGCCAGCAGGCATACTGCTTTGCGACTAGCAGATGAGCAGTTCTTC. It encodes CASRHTALRLADEQFF.